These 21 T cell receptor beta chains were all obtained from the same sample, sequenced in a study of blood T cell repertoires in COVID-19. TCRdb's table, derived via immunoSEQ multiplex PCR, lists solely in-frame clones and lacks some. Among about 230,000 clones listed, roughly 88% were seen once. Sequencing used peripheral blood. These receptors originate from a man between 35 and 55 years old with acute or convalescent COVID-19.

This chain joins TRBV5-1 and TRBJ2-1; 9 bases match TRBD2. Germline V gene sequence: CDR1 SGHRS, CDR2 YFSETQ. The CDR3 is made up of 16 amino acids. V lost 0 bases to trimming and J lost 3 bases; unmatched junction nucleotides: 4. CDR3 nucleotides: TGCGCCAGCAGCTTGGGACTAGCGGTGATCTACAATGAGCAGTTCTTC. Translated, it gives CASSLGLAVIYNEQFF.

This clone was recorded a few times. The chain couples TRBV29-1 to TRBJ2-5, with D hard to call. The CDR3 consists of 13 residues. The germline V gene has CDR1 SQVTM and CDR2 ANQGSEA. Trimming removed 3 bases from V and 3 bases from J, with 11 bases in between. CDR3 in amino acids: CSVEVRQKETQYF. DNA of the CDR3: TGCAGCGTTGAGGTGCGGCAGAAAGAGACCCAGTACTTC.

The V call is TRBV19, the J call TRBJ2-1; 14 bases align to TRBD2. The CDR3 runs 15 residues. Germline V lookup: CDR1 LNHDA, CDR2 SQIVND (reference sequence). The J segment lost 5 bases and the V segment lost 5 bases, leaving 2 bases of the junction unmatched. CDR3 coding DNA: TGTGCCAGTAGTTTGGGACTAGCGGGAGACAATGAGCAGTTCTTC. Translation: CASSLGLAGDNEQFF.

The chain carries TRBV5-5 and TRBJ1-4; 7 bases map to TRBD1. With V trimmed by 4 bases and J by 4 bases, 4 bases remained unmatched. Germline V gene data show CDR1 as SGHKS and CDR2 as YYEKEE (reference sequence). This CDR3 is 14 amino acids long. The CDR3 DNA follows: TGTGCCAGCAGCCTGGGACAGATTAATGAAAAACTGTTTTTT. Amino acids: CASSLGQINEKLFF. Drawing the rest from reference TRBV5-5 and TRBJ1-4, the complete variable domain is DAGVTQSPTHLIKTRGQQVTLRCSPISGHKSVSWYQQVLGQGPQFIFQYYEKEERGRGNFPDRFSARQFPNYSSELNVNALLLGDSALYLCASSLGQINEKLFFGSGTQLSVL.

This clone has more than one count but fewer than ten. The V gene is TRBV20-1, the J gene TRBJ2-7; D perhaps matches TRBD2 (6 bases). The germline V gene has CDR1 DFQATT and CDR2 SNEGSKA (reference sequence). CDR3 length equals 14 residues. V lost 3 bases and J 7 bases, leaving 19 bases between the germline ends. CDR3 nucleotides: TGCAGTGCTAGTATACCGGGACTCCCTGGGGAGCAGTACTTC. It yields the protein CSASIPGLPGEQYF.

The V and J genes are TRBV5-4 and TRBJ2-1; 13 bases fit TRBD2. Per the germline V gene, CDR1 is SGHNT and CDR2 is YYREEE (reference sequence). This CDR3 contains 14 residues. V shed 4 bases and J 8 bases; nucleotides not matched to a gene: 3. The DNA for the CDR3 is TGTGCCAGCAGCGGGACTAGCGGGACGGATGAGCAGTTCTTC. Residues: CASSGTSGTDEQFF.

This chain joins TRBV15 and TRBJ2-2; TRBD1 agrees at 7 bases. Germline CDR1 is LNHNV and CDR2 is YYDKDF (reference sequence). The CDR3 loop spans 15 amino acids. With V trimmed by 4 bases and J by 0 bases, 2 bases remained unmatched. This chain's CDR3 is CATSTGTANTGELFF. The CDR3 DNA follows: TGTGCCACCAGCACGGGGACAGCGAACACCGGGGAGCTGTTTTTT.

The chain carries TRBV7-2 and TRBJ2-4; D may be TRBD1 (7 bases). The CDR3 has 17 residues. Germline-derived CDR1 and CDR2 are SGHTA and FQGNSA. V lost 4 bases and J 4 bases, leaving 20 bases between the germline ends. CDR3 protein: CASSYGGDRVLKNIQYF. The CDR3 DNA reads TGTGCCAGCAGCTACGGGGGTGACAGGGTGCTAAAAAACATTCAGTACTTC.

Here the CDR3 reads CASSPNEVMNTEAFF. As DNA, the CDR3 is TGTGCCAGCTCACCAAACGAGGTGATGAACACTGAAGCTTTCTTT. The chain is built from TRBV18 and TRBJ1-1; the D is unclear. CDR1 and CDR2 (germline): KGHSH, LQKENI. This CDR3 spans 15 amino acids. The ends were cut back, 2 bases at V and 0 bases at J, with 10 bases in the middle.

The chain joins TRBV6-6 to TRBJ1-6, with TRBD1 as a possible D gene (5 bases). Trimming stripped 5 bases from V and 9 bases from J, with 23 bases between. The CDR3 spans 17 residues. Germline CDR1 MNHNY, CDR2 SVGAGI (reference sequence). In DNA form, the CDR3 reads TGTGCCAGCAGTCATGTCCAGACCTCGGGGGGAGGTTCACCCCTCCACTTT. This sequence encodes CASSHVQTSGGGSPLHF.

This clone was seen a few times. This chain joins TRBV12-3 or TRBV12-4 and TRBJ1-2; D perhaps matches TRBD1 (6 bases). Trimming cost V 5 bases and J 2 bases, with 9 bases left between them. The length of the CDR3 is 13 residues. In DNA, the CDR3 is TGTGCCAGCAGTGGGGACAACAACTATGGCTACACCTTC. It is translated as CASSGDNNYGYTF.

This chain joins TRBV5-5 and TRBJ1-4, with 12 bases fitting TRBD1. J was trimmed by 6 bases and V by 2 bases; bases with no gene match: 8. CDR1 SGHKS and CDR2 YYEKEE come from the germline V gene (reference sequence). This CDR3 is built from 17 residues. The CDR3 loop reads CASSFSGTGGRYEKLFF. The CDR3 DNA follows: TGTGCCAGCAGCTTCTCCGGGACAGGGGGCCGATATGAAAAACTGTTTTTT.

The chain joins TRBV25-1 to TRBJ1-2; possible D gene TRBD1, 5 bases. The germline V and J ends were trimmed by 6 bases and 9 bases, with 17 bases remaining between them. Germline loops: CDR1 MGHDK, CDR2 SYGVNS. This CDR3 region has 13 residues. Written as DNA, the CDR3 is TGTGCCAGCAGCCCAACAGGTGCCGAGCGCTACACCTTC. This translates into CASSPTGAERYTF.

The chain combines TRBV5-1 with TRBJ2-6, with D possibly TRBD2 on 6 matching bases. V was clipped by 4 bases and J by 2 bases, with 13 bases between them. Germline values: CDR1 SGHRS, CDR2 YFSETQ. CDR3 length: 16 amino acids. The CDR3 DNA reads TGCGCCAGCAGCCCCCAATGGGGGGCTGGGGCCAACGTCCTGACTTTC. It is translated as CASSPQWGAGANVLTF. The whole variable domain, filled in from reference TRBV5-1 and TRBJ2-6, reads KAGVTQTPRYLIKTRGQQVTLSCSPISGHRSVSWYQQTPGQGLQFLFEYFSETQRNKGNFPGRFSGRQFSNSRSEMNVSTLELGDSALYLCASSPQWGAGANVLTFGAGSRLTVL.

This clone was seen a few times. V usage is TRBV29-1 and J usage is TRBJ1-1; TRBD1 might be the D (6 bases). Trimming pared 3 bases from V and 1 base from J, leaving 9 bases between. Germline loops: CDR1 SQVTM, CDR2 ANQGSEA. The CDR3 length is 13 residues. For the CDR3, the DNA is TGCAGCGTTGACAGACAGGCGAACACTGAAGCTTTCTTT. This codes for CSVDRQANTEAFF.

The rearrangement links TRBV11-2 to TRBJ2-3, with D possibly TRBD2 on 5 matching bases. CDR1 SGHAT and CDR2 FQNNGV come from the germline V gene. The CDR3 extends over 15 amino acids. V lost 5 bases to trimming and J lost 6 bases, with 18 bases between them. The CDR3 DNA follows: TGTGCCAGCAGCCGTACTTATGATAGCGCGGATACGCAGTATTTT. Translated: CASSRTYDSADTQYF.

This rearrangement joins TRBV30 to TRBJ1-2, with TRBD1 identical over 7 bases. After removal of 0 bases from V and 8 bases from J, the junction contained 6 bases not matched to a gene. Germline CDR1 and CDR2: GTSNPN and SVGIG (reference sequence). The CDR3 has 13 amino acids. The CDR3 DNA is TGTGCCTGGAGTGTCAGACAGGGTGGCGGCTACACCTTC. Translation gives CAWSVRQGGGYTF.

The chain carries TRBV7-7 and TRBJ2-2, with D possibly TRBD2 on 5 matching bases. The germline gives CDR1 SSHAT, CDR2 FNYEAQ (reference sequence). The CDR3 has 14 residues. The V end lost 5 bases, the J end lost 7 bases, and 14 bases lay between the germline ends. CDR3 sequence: CASSLRAGVGELFF. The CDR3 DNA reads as TGTGCCAGCAGCCTGCGGGCTGGTGTCGGGGAGCTGTTTTTT.

The CDR3 sequence is CASSFLAGGPNTGELFF. The CDR3 region has the DNA TGTGCCAGCAGTTTCTTAGCGGGAGGTCCGAACACCGGGGAGCTGTTTTTT. This chain uses TRBV6-2 or TRBV6-3 with TRBJ2-2, with TRBD2 matching over 10 bases. This CDR3 has 17 residues. The germline gives CDR1 MNHEY, CDR2 SVGEGT. The V and J ends lost 4 bases and 0 bases, in that order; junction bases with no gene match: 5.

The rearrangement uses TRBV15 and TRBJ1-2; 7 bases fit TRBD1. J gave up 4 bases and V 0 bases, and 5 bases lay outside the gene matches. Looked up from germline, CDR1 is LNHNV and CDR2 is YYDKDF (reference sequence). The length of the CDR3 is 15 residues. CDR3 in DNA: TGTGCCACCAGCAGAGATCCCGGACAGGCCTATGGCTACACCTTC. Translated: CATSRDPGQAYGYTF.

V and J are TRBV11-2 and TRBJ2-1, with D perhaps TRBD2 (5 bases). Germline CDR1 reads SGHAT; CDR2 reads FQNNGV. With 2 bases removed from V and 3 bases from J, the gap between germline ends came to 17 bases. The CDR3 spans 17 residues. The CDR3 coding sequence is TGTGCCAGCAGCTTAAGAGGGATCCAAGCCAGCTACAATGAGCAGTTCTTC. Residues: CASSLRGIQASYNEQFF.